The 14 T cell receptor beta chains below were found in one sample sequenced in a study of shared T cell receptors in the human thymus. Data came from immunoSEQ multiplex PCR; TCRdb stores just in-frame clones and leaves some out. The table shows about 380,000 clones, with over 90% occurring only once. Specimen: thymocytes. The receptors were sampled from a human donor.

The genes are TRBV18 and TRBJ1-3; D might be TRBD1 (5 bases). V was clipped by 4 bases and J by 4 bases, with 17 bases between them. This CDR3 spans 16 amino acids. Germline lookup yields CDR1 KGHSH and CDR2 LQKENI. CDR3: CASSHLQATLGNTIYF. CDR3 DNA: TGTGCCAGCTCACACCTACAGGCTACCCTCGGAAACACCATATATTTT.

The chain employs TRBV9 and TRBJ2-5, with 7 bases identical to TRBD1. CDR3 length: 15 amino acids. Per the germline V gene, CDR1 is SGDLS and CDR2 is YYNGEE. The V segment lost 0 bases and the J segment 5 bases; nucleotides outside the gene matches: 7. The CDR3 region has the DNA TGTGCCAGCAGCGTAGAGGCATCGACAGGGGAGACCCAGTACTTC. It codes for CASSVEASTGETQYF.

V is TRBV5-1 and J is TRBJ1-1, with D perhaps matching TRBD1 (5 bases). Germline-derived CDR1 and CDR2 are SGHRS and YFSETQ. The CDR3 runs 14 residues. Deletions cut 4 bases from V and 10 bases from J, with 20 bases between. CDR3 protein: CASSPGRGGGGAFF. The CDR3, as DNA: TGCGCCAGCAGCCCGGGACGGGGAGGAGGAGGAGCTTTCTTT.

The V and J genes are TRBV30 and TRBJ1-1; a weak D match, TRBD1 (6 bases). The germline V gene encodes CDR1 GTSNPN and CDR2 SVGIG (reference sequence). The length of the CDR3 is 15 residues. The V end was cut by 5 bases, the J end by 2 bases, with 18 bases between. CDR3 nucleotide sequence: TGTGCCTGGGTTTCCGAAAAGACAGGAAACACTGAAGCTTTCTTT. Translating it yields CAWVSEKTGNTEAFF.

The chain employs TRBV28 and TRBJ1-4; D gene uncertain. Germline V gene data show CDR1 as MDHEN and CDR2 as SYDVKM. The CDR3 is 15 amino acids. V dropped 4 bases and J dropped 7 bases, with 16 bases sitting between them. CDR3 bases: TGTGCCAGCAGTTCCCCCGGCGCCTCGGCTGAAAAACTGTTTTTT. This encodes CASSSPGASAEKLFF.

J is TRBJ2-1 and V is TRBV19; TRBD2 matches at 11 bases. V lost 5 bases to trimming and J lost 0 bases; unmatched junction nucleotides: 6. Looked up from germline, CDR1 is LNHDA and CDR2 is SQIVND (reference sequence). This CDR3 contains 17 residues. This chain's CDR3 is CASSPGLAGSSYNEQFF. DNA for the CDR3: TGTGCCAGTAGTCCCGGACTAGCGGGTAGCTCCTACAATGAGCAGTTCTTC.

V is TRBV29-1 and J is TRBJ2-1, with 8 bases identical to TRBD2. V shed 7 bases and J 1 base; nucleotides not matched to a gene: 6. The length of the CDR3 is 14 residues. From germline, CDR1 is SQVTM and CDR2 ANQGSEA. For the CDR3, the DNA is TGCAGCGCTAGGACTAGCCGATCCTACAATGAGCAGTTCTTC. It encodes CSARTSRSYNEQFF.

CDR3 sequence: CARSPTSGRGGANVLTF. For the CDR3, the DNA is TGTGCCAGAAGCCCGACTAGCGGGAGGGGCGGGGCCAACGTCCTGACTTTC. The chain has TRBV5-3 and TRBJ2-6, with 14 positions matching TRBD2. TRBV5-3 is labeled an ORF, and its function is uncertain. The CDR3 totals 17 residues. With V trimmed by 4 bases and J by 4 bases, 4 bases remained unmatched.

The chain couples TRBV27 to TRBJ2-3, with 7 positions matching TRBD1. Germline lookup yields CDR1 MNHEY and CDR2 SMNVEV (reference sequence). V shed 5 bases and J 8 bases; nucleotides not matched to a gene: 10. This CDR3 region has 14 residues. CDR3 in amino acids: CASSQQQGQSTQYF. CDR3 nucleotides: TGTGCCAGCAGTCAGCAACAGGGACAGAGTACGCAGTATTTT.

For this clone: The junction shows a germline mismatch at one end, possibly a read error. This chain uses TRBV7-7 with TRBJ2-7, with 9 bases aligning to TRBD1. Germline CDR1 SSHAT, CDR2 FNYEAQ (reference sequence). The CDR3 totals 15 residues. The CDR3 here is CASSLETGGSYEQYF. CDR3 DNA: TGTGCTAGCAGCTTAGAGACAGGGGGCTCCTACGAGCAGTACTTC.

The chain carries TRBV11-2 and TRBJ2-2; D not resolved. Germline CDR1 and CDR2: SGHAT and FQNNGV. Trimming cost V 2 bases and J 5 bases, with 15 bases left between them. The CDR3 length is 16 residues. The CDR3 spells CASSLFYSSKTGELFF. Here the CDR3 DNA reads TGTGCCAGCAGCTTATTCTACTCCTCTAAGACCGGGGAGCTGTTTTTT.

In this sample, this clone turned up once. Distinct nucleotide sequences in the sample also encode this CDR3. The chain employs TRBV28 and TRBJ1-1, with D uncertain. CDR1 is MDHEN, CDR2 SYDVKM, per germline. The CDR3 sequence is 12 residues long. Trimming shortened V by 6 bases and J by 0 bases, and 5 bases separated the two germline ends. CDR3 amino acids: CASSFLNTEAFF. CDR3 nucleotides: TGTGCCAGCAGCTTCCTGAACACTGAAGCTTTCTTT.

The V and J genes are TRBV4-1 and TRBJ2-1; 7 nucleotides agree with TRBD2. The trim removed 0 bases at V and 11 bases at J, leaving 10 bases unmatched. Germline V gives CDR1 MGHRA, CDR2 YSYEKL. The length of the CDR3 is 15 residues. DNA for the CDR3: TGCGCCAGCAGCCAAGAAAGGCTAGCGGACGTCAAGCAGTTCTTC. It is translated as CASSQERLADVKQFF.

This chain connects TRBV10-3 to TRBJ2-7, with D perhaps assigned TRBD1 or TRBD2 (5 bases each). The CDR3 runs 14 residues. Germline CDR1 is ENHRY and CDR2 is SYGVKD. Trimming removed 7 bases at V and 2 bases at J, with 15 bases between. The CDR3, as DNA: TGTGCCATCACCACTTGGGGACCGCCCTACGAGCAGTACTTC. Its protein product is CAITTWGPPYEQYF.